This TCR beta chain was recovered during a study of blood T cell repertoires in COVID-19. While infection was still active, Seattle patients were enrolled and then followed longitudinally. Libraries were prepared by immunoSEQ multiplex PCR; TCRdb keeps only in-frame clonotypes and omits some of them. The table has roughly 25,000 clones, roughly 77% seen once; the top ten hold roughly 2.5%. The V gene's germline CDR1 is SGHNT and CDR2 YENEEA. The CDR3 is made up of 12 amino acids. Trimming removed 0 bases at V and 10 bases at J, with 9 bases between. The TCR originated in a woman between 70 and 85 years old with COVID-19, enrolled during active disease. Sequencing was performed on peripheral blood. The J gene is TRBJ1-1, the V gene TRBV11-3; no reliable D call. This chain's CDR3 is CASSLDSVGAFF. CDR3 sequence (DNA): TGTGCCAGCAGCTTAGATTCCGTCGGAGCTTTCTTT.